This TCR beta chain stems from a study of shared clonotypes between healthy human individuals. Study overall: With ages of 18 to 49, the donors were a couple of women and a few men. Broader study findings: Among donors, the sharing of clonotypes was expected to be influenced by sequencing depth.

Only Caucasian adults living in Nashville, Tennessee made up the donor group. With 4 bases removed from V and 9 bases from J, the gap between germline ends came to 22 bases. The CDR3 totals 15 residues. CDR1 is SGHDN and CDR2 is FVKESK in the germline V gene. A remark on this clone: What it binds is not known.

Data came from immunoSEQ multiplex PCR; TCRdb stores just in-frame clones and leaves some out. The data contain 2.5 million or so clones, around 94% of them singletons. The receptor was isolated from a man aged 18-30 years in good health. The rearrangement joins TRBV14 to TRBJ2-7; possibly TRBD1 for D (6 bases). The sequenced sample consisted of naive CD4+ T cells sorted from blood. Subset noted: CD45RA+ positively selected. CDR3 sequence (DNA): TGTGCCAGCAGCCCTGGGGGCGTAGGGCTTTTCGGGCAGTACTTC. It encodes CASSPGGVGLFGQYF.